This TCR beta chain was identified during a study of CD8 T cells in ankylosing spondylitis. Study-level points and caveats: Relatively rare in peripheral blood, disease-linked clones were also CD8+.

TCRdb independently ran MiXCR on the 5' RACE reads; one entry per CDR3 protein. This sample has about 250,000 distinct CDR3 sequences, with about 24% found just once. This clonotype occurred a few times. What it binds is unknown. The sequence came from a male donor with ankylosing spondylitis or in good health (not recorded which). Sequenced material: blood, either unsorted or a sorted T cell fraction (not recorded which).

The CDR3 region is CASSYLYTYNEQFF. DNA for the CDR3: TGTGCCAGCAGTTACCTTTATACCTACAATGAGCAGTTCTTC. The chain uses TRBV6-5 and TRBJ2-1, with no clear D. This CDR3 is built from 14 residues. Trimming cost V 2 bases and J 2 bases, with 7 bases left between them. The germline CDR1 and CDR2 sequences are MNHEY and SVGAGI.